The sample holds a few counts of the clone carrying this T cell receptor beta chain. Its antigen remains unknown. The CDR3 has 19 amino acids. Losses at the gene ends were 5 bases for V and 0 bases for J; bases not matched to a gene: 12. Two oligonucleotides, mixed equimolar, formed the beta constant-region primer covering TRBC1 and TRBC2. Ligated cDNA was amplified by four rounds of PCR with nested alpha and beta constant-region primers and SP2. A 12-nucleotide UMI and the SP2 primer were added to the cDNA 3' end by oligonucleotide ligation. TCRdb re-called the UMI-ligation and nested PCR reads with MiXCR, one entry per CDR3 protein. The sample has 95,000 to 150,000 distinct CDR3 sequences; roughly 36% are singletons. This sample was included in a study of naive and memory T cell subsets. General study findings and limits: Naive and memory repertoire findings lacked a ground truth for validation.

Sequenced input: central memory CD4+ T cells from blood. This chain joins TRBV12-3 or TRBV12-4 and TRBJ2-3; 12 nucleotides agree with TRBD2. The TCR sequence derives from a human donor in good health. The CDR3 bases are TGTGCCAGCAGTCCGAAGCCAGAGACTAGCGGGAGTAGCACAGATACGCAGTATTTT. The encoded protein is CASSPKPETSGSSTDTQYF.